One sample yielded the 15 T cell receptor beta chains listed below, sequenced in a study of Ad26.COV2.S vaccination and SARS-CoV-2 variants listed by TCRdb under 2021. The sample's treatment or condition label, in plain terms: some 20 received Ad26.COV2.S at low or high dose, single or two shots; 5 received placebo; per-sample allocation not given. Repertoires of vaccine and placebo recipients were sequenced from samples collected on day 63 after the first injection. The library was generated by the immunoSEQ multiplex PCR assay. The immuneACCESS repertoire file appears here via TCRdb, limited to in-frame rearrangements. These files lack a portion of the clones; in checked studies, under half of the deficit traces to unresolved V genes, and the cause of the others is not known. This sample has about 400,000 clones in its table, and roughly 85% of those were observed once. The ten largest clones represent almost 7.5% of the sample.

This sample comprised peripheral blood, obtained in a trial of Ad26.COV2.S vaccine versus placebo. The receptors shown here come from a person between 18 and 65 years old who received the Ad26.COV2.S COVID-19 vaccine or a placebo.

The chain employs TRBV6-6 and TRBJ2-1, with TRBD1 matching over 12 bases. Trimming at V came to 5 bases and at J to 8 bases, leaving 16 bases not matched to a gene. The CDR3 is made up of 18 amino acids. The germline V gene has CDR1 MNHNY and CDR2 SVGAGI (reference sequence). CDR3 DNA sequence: TGTGCCAGCAGTCCACCTCCGGGACAGGGGGCTAGTAGAGATGAGCAGTTCTTC. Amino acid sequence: CASSPPPGQGASRDEQFF.

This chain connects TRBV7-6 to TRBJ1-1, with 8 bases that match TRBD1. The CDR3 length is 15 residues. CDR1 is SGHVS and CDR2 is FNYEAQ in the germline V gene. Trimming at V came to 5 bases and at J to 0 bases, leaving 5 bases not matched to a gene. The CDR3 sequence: CASSIQGGLNTEAFF. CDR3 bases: TGTGCCAGCAGCATACAGGGGGGGTTGAACACTGAAGCTTTCTTT.

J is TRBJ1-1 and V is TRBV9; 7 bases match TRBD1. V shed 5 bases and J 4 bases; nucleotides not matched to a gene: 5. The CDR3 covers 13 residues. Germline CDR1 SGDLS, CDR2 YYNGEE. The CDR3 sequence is CASSIGGATEAFF. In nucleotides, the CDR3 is TGTGCCAGCAGTATAGGGGGCGCCACTGAAGCTTTCTTT.

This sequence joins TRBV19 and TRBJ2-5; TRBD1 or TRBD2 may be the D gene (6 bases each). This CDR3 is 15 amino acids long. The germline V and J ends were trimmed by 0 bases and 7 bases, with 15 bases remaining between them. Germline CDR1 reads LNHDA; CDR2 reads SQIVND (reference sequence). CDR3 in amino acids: CASSIDRGPAGTQYF. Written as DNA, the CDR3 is TGTGCCAGTAGTATAGACAGGGGTCCAGCGGGGACCCAGTACTTC. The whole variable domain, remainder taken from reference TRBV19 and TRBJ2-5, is DGGITQSPKYLFRKEGQNVTLSCEQNLNHDAMYWYRQDPGQGLRLIYYSQIVNDFQKGDIAEGYSVSREKKESFPLTVTSAQKNPTAFYLCASSIDRGPAGTQYFGPGTRLLVL.

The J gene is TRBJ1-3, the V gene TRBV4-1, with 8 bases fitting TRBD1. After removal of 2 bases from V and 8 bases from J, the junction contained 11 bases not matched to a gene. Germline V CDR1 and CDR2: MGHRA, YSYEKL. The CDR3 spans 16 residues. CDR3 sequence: CASSQKKTGEGYTIYF. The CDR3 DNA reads TGCGCCAGCAGCCAAAAGAAGACAGGGGAAGGTTACACCATATATTTT.

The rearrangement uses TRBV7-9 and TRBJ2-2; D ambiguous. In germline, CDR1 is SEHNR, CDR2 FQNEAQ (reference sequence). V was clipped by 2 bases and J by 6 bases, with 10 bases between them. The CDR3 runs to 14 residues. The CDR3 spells CASSLPSFPGELFF. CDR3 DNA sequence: TGTGCCAGCAGCTTACCCTCCTTTCCCGGGGAGCTGTTTTTT.

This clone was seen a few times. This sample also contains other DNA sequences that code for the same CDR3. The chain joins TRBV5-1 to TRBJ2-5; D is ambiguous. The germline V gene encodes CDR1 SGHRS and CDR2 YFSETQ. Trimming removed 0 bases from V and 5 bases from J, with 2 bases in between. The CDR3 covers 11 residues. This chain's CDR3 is CASSLDETQYF. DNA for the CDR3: TGCGCCAGCAGCTTGGACGAGACCCAGTACTTC.

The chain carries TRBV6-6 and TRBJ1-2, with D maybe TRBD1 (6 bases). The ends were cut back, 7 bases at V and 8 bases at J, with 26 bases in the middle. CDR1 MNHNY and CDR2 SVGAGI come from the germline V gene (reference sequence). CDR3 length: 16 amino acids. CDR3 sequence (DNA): TGTGCCAGCACCCGGGGGGGGGCCCCCCAGTTGCGGGGCTACACCTTC. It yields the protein CASTRGGAPQLRGYTF.

The CDR3 loop reads CASSLQGAREKLFF. The CDR3 DNA reads as TGTGCCAGCAGCCTACAGGGGGCCCGGGAAAAACTGTTTTTT. The V call is TRBV6-6, the J call TRBJ1-4, with TRBD1 matching over 9 bases. This CDR3 spans 14 amino acids. The germline CDR1 and CDR2 sequences are MNHNY and SVGAGI (reference sequence). Trimming cost V 6 bases and J 8 bases; bases outside gene matches: 7.

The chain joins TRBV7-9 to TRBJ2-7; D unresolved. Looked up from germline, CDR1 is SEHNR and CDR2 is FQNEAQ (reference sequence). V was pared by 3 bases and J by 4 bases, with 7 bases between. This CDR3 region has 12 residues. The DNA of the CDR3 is TGTGCCAGCAGCTTCCTCCCGTACGAGCAGTACTTC. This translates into CASSFLPYEQYF. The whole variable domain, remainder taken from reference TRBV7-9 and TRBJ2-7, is DTGVSQNPRHKITKRGQNVTFRCDPISEHNRLYWYRQTLGQGPEFLTYFQNEAQLEKSRLLSDRFSAERPKGSFSTLEIQRTEQGDSAMYLCASSFLPYEQYFGPGTRLTVT.

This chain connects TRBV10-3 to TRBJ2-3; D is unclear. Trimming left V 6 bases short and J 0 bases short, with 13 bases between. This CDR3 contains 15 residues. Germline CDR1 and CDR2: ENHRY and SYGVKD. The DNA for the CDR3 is TGTGCCATCAGGGCAGGTCCCTCTAGCACAGATACGCAGTATTTT. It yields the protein CAIRAGPSSTDTQYF.

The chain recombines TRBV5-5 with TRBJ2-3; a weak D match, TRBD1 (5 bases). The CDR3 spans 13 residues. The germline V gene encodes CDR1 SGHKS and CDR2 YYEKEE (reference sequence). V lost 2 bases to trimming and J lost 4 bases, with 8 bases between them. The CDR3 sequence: CASSLSGPDTQYF. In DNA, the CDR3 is TGTGCCAGCAGCTTATCAGGGCCAGATACGCAGTATTTT.

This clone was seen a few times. CDR3 region: CASSSTGRDGELFF. CDR3 nucleotides: TGTGCCAGCAGCTCGACAGGGCGGGACGGGGAGCTGTTTTTT. The chain carries TRBV13 and TRBJ2-2, with a possible D match to TRBD1 (7 bases). Trimming cost V 4 bases and J 7 bases, with 13 bases left between them. The length of the CDR3 is 14 residues. In germline, CDR1 is PRHDT, CDR2 FYEKMQ (reference sequence).

Written as DNA, the CDR3 is TGTGCCAGCAGCCTAGGGATTTATAGCAATCAGCCCCAGCATTTT. Translated, it gives CASSLGIYSNQPQHF. The genes are TRBV7-2 and TRBJ1-5, with D hard to call. Trimming took 5 bases from V and 0 from J, leaving 11 bases between them. Per germline, CDR1 SGHTA and CDR2 FQGNSA. CDR3 size: 15 residues.

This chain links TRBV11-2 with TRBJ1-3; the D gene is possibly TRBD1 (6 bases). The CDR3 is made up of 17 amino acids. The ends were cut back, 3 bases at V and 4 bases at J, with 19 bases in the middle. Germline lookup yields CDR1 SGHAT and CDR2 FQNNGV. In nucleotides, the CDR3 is TGTGCCAGCAGCTTTCGGGGGGGCCGAGCGTCGGGAAACACCATATATTTT. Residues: CASSFRGGRASGNTIYF.